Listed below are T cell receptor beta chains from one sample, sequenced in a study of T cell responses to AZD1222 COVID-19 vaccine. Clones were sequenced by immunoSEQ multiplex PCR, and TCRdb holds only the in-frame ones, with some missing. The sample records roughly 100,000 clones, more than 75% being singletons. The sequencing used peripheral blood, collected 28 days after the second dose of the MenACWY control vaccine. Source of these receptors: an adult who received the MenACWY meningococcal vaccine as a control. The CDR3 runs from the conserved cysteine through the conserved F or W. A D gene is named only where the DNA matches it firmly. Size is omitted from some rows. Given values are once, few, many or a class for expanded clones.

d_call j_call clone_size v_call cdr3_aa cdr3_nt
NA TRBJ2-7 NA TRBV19 CASSGPDLSGNSYEQYF TGTGCCAGTAGTGGTCCGGACCTCAGTGGGAACTCCTACGAGCAGTACTTC
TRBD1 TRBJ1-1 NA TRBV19 CASNAGGGQGAYGTEAFF TGTGCCAGTAACGCGGGGGGAGGACAGGGAGCCTATGGCACTGAAGCTTTCTTT
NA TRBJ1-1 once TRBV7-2 CASSPNAGRGTEAFF TGTGCCAGCAGCCCCAACGCGGGACGAGGGACTGAAGCTTTCTTT
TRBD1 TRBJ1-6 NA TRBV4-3 CASSQEYQGGYNSPLHF TGCGCCAGCAGCCAAGAATATCAGGGGGGCTATAATTCACCCCTCCACTTT
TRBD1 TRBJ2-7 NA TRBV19 CASSIGQGAEYEQYF TGTGCCAGTAGTATCGGTCAGGGGGCTGAATACGAGCAGTACTTC
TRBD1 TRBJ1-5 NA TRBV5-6 CASSLRTGGGNQPQHF TGTGCCAGCAGCCTTAGGACAGGCGGGGGCAATCAGCCCCAGCATTTT
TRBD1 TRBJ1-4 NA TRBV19 CASSLTGSQEKLFF TGTGCCAGTAGCCTGACAGGGTCACAAGAAAAACTGTTTTTT
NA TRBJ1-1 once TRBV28 CASSLWTGASGTEAFF TGTGCCAGCAGTTTATGGACAGGCGCCTCGGGGACTGAAGCTTTCTTT
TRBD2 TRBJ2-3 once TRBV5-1 CASGTSGTTDTQYF TGCGCCAGTGGGACTAGCGGAACCACAGATACGCAGTATTTT
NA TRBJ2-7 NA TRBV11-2 CASSLQKGSYEQYF TGTGCCAGCAGCTTACAGAAGGGGTCTTACGAGCAGTACTTC
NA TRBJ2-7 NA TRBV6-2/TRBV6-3 CASSYSGVWSSGYEQYF TGTGCCAGCAGTTACTCCGGAGTGTGGAGTAGTGGTTACGAGCAGTACTTC
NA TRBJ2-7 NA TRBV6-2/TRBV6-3 CASSFRTGMAYEQYF TGTGCCAGCAGTTTCCGCACAGGGATGGCCTACGAGCAGTACTTC
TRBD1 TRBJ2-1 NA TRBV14 CASSQGFEDRVYNEQFF TGTGCCAGCAGCCAAGGGTTCGAGGACAGGGTATACAATGAGCAGTTCTTC
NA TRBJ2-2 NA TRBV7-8 CASSRLLNTGELFF TGTGCCAGCAGCCGCCTACTTAACACCGGGGAGCTGTTTTTT
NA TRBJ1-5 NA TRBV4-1 CASSQGGGGAGKQPQHF TGCGCCAGCAGCCAAGGTGGCGGGGGCGCCGGAAAGCAGCCCCAGCATTTT
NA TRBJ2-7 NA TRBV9 CASSVGVGASEGEQYF TGTGCCAGCAGCGTGGGGGTCGGGGCTTCGGAGGGCGAGCAGTACTTC
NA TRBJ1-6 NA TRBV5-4 CASSQGLGGSPLHF TGTGCCAGCAGCCAAGGGCTAGGGGGTTCACCCCTCCACTTT
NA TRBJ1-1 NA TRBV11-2 CASSLDRAANTEAFF TGTGCCAGCAGCTTAGATCGGGCAGCAAACACTGAAGCTTTCTTT
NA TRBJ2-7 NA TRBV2 CASRGGGTSYEQYF TGTGCCAGCAGGGGGGGCGGGACATCCTACGAGCAGTACTTC
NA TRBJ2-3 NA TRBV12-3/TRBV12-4 CASSLRGDTQYF TGTGCCAGCAGTTTAAGGGGGGATACGCAGTATTTT
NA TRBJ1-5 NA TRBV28 CASSPRRLNQPQHF TGTGCCAGCAGCCCAAGAAGGTTGAATCAGCCCCAGCATTTT
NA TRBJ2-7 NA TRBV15 CATSRDQGGDEQYF TGTGCCACCAGCAGAGACCAGGGTGGGGACGAGCAGTACTTC
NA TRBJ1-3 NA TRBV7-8 CASSLFKVDTIYF TGTGCCAGCAGCTTATTTAAGGTGGACACCATATATTTT
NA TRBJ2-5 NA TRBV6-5 CASSYGRRETQYF TGTGCCAGCAGTTACGGACGGAGAGAGACCCAGTACTTC
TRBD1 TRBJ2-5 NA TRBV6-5 CASSPDRGRQETQYF TGTGCCAGCAGTCCCGACAGGGGGCGACAAGAGACCCAGTACTTC
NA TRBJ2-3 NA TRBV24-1 CATSDLDRRSTDTQYF TGTGCCACCAGTGATCTTGACAGGCGGAGCACAGATACGCAGTATTTT